These T cell receptor beta chains were read from a single sample in a study of cytomegalovirus exposure and HLA in healthy donors. Assay: immunoSEQ multiplex PCR; the TCRdb copy retains only in-frame clones and omits some. Here the sample spans 150,000 to 200,000 clones, around 76% being singletons. Sequenced sample: PBMCs. These receptors came from a woman in her twenties or thirties in good health and CMV-seropositive. Each CDR3 is given with its conserved first and last residue. The order of the fields is CDR3 protein, V gene, J gene.

CDR3aa: CASSSTRQGRGETQYF
v_gene: TRBV5-1
j_gene: TRBJ2-5

CDR3aa: CASSLAVSGPLRTQYF
v_gene: TRBV5-1
j_gene: TRBJ2-5

CDR3aa: CASSLASGGASIEQFF
v_gene: TRBV5-4
j_gene: TRBJ2-1

CDR3aa: CASGDRGQGSKNIQYF
v_gene: TRBV5-1
j_gene: TRBJ2-4

CDR3aa: CASSLEPGKNTEAFF
v_gene: TRBV4-3
j_gene: TRBJ1-1

CDR3aa: CASLGGENEQYF
v_gene: TRBV6-6
j_gene: TRBJ2-7

CDR3aa: CASRLPGEETQYF
v_gene: TRBV6-6
j_gene: TRBJ2-5

CDR3aa: CASSPGTGNSYGYTF
v_gene: TRBV18
j_gene: TRBJ1-2

CDR3aa: CASSYEAGGEGTQYF
v_gene: TRBV6-5
j_gene: TRBJ2-5

CDR3aa: CASSPTLAFLGGGEQFF
v_gene: TRBV9
j_gene: TRBJ2-1

CDR3aa: CASSPLERAAGELFF
v_gene: TRBV11-2
j_gene: TRBJ2-2

CDR3aa: CASSTGLLYEQYF
v_gene: TRBV5-6
j_gene: TRBJ2-7

CDR3aa: CASSPRTGGLNTEAFF
v_gene: TRBV7-9
j_gene: TRBJ1-1

CDR3aa: CASSQEWRTEAFF
v_gene: TRBV4-3
j_gene: TRBJ1-1

CDR3aa: CASSVKEGQSGNTIYF
v_gene: TRBV9
j_gene: TRBJ1-3

CDR3aa: CASSWAADTEAFF
v_gene: TRBV6-6
j_gene: TRBJ1-1

CDR3aa: CASSLTGQGKRDTQYF
v_gene: TRBV7-8
j_gene: TRBJ2-3

CDR3aa: CASSYRDRGTEAFF
v_gene: TRBV21-1
j_gene: TRBJ1-1

CDR3aa: CASSQVGTGGYEQYF
v_gene: TRBV4-3
j_gene: TRBJ2-7

CDR3aa: CASSLTSRLTGELFF
v_gene: TRBV27
j_gene: TRBJ2-2

CDR3aa: CASSENLVQETQYF
v_gene: TRBV25-1
j_gene: TRBJ2-5

CDR3aa: CASSLATLTGEYEQFF
v_gene: TRBV5-1
j_gene: TRBJ2-1

CDR3aa: CASSLPGQGSNEQFF
v_gene: TRBV28
j_gene: TRBJ2-1

CDR3aa: CASSYSEMNTEAFF
v_gene: TRBV6-5
j_gene: TRBJ1-1

CDR3aa: CSVYWDSSNTGELFF
v_gene: TRBV29-1
j_gene: TRBJ2-2

CDR3aa: CASNHPLAGEETQYF
v_gene: TRBV7-8
j_gene: TRBJ2-5